This record covers a single T cell receptor (beta chain). Its antigen is unidentified. The V gene lost 0 bases and the J gene lost 5 bases, with 9 bases spanning the gap. Germline CDR1 SGDLS, CDR2 YYNGEE. CDR3 length: 14 amino acids. The sample is drawn from a study of OX40 agonist ivuxolimab in advanced cancers. Looking at the study overall: At doses from 0.01 to 10 mg/kg, patients were given intravenous ivuxolimab every 2 weeks.

Using immunoSEQ multiplex PCR, the repertoire was profiled, and TCRdb retains in-frame clones only, with some absent. The sample yields 60,000 to 80,000 clones, about 86% seen once. Study-level findings and limits: Among expanded peripheral T cells, antigen specificity went undetermined.

V gene TRBV9 combines with J gene TRBJ2-1, with a weak D call TRBD2 (5 bases). The sample consisted of CD4+ or CD8+ T cells sorted from blood, taken in a trial of the OX40 agonist ivuxolimab. This TCR was sampled from an adult with an advanced solid tumor such as melanoma, head and neck, liver or kidney cancer. The CDR3 bases are TGTGCCAGCAGCGTAGAGACGGGGAACAATGAGCAGTTCTTC. This translates into CASSVETGNNEQFF. The complete variable domain, with remaining parts taken from reference TRBV9 and TRBJ2-1, reads DSGVTQTPKHLITATGQRVTLRCSPRSGDLSVYWYQQSLDQGLQFLIQYYNGEERAKGNILERFSAQQFPDLHSELNLSSLELGDSALYFCASSVETGNNEQFFGPGTRLTVL.